Included here is one T cell receptor (beta chain) sequence, with context. Its antigen is still unknown. This specimen belongs to a study of CD8 T cells in Susac syndrome. Study-level results: Susac-specific public clones were found in both the total CD8+ and the CD8+ TEMRA repertoires, with about 17 in the former and roughly 5 in the latter.

The germline V and J ends were trimmed by 5 bases and 4 bases, with 15 bases remaining between them. The germline CDR1 and CDR2 sequences are SGHDT and YYEEEE. CDR3 length equals 14 residues. It was with random hexamers that roughly 0.45 to 1 ug RNA was reverse transcribed. TCRdb redid the calling of the immunoSEQ multiplex PCR reads with MiXCR, one entry per CDR3 protein. In the table there are about 150,000 distinct CDR3 sequences, approximately 95% of which are singletons. Specimen: CD8+ T cells from PBMCs. The chain carries TRBV5-6 and TRBJ1-2; D possibly corresponds to TRBD1 (6 bases). This clonotype was sampled from a human donor with Susac syndrome. Written as DNA, the CDR3 is TGTGCCAGCAGTCTCAGGGGCGCAGGCTATGGCTACACCTTC. Its translation: CASSLRGAGYGYTF. The whole variable domain, filled in from reference TRBV5-6 and TRBJ1-2, reads DAGVTQSPTHLIKTRGQQVTLRCSPKSGHDTVSWYQQALGQGPQFIFQYYEEEERQRGNFPDRFSGHQFPNYSSELNVNALLLGDSALYLCASSLRGAGYGYTFGSGTRLTVV.